This T cell receptor beta chain came from a study of CD8 T cell repertoires and HIV-1 epitope variants. Study summary: Controls were a CMV, EBV and flu pool, Ebola AY9, and no peptide. Tested: three Gag epitope families, Nef HW9 and YT9. Separate from the cultures, 1M uncultured T cells served as baseline.

Only in-frame clones appear in the TCRdb table, and some are missing; sequencing was by immunoSEQ multiplex PCR. The table records roughly 100,000 clones, around 75% of them present only once. V was cut by 5 bases and J by 4 bases, with 14 bases left in between. This CDR3 region has 14 residues. Germline-derived CDR1 and CDR2 are SGHTA and FQGNSA. This clone was counted once. Antigen specificity is unknown. General observations from the study: Nine antigen-specific TCR beta clonotypes were found; six seemed cross-reactive to variants.

This sequence originates from a male donor with HIV. The material sequenced was uncultured baseline CD8+ T cells from peripheral blood mononuclear cells (PBMCs). The gene calls are TRBV7-2 and TRBJ1-2; the D gene is possibly TRBD1 (5 bases). This CDR3 is CASSSMQGSYGYTF. In nucleotides, the CDR3 is TGTGCCAGCAGCAGCATGCAGGGAAGCTATGGCTACACCTTC.